Below are 2 T cell receptor beta chains sequenced from a single sample in a study of blood T cell repertoires in COVID-19. Libraries were prepared by immunoSEQ multiplex PCR; TCRdb keeps only in-frame clonotypes and omits some of them. The sample includes about 400,000 clones, approximately 90% of them seen just once. What was sequenced was PBMCs or T cells enriched from blood (not recorded which). These TCRs come from a woman aged 18 to 35 with acute COVID-19.

This rearrangement joins TRBV3-1 (or the pseudogene TRBV3-2) to TRBJ2-4; TRBD2 matches 9 bases. Unmatched junction bases numbered 5, after V lost 3 bases and J lost 8 bases. Germline-derived CDR1 and CDR2 are LGHDT and YNNKEL (reference sequence). This CDR3 contains 14 residues. This CDR3 reads CASSHSGGEDIQYF. CDR3 bases: TGTGCCAGCAGCCATAGCGGGGGCGAGGACATTCAGTACTTC.

The chain links TRBV7-2 to TRBJ2-5, with 7 bases identical to TRBD2. Germline-derived CDR1 and CDR2 are SGHTA and FQGNSA. V dropped 5 bases and J dropped 3; count of bases not matched to a gene: 9. The CDR3 spans 15 residues. CDR3 DNA sequence: TGTGCCAGCAGCCCGGGACTACTAAACAAAGAGACCCAGTACTTC. This codes for CASSPGLLNKETQYF.